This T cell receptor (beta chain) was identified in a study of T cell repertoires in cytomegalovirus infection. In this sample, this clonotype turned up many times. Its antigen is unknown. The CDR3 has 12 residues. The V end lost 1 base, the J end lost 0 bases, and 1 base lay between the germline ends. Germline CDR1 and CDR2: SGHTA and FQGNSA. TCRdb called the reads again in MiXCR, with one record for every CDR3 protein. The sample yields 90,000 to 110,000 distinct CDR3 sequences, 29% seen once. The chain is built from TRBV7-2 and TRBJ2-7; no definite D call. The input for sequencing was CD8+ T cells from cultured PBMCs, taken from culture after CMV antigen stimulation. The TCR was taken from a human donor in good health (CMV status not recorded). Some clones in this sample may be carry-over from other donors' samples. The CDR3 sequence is CASSLVSYEQYF. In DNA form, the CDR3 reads TGTGCCAGCAGCTTAGTCTCCTACGAGCAGTACTTC.